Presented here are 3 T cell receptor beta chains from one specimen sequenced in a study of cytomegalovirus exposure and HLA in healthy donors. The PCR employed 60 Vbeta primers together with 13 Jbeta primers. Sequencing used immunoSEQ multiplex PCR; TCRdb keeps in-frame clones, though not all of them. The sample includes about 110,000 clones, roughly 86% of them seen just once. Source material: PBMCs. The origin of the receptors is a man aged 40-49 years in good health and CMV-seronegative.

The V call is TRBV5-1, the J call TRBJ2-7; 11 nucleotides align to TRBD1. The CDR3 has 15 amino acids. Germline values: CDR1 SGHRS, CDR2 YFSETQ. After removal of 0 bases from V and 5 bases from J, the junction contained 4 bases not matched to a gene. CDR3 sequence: CASSLEGQGADEQYF. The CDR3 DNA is TGCGCCAGCAGCTTGGAAGGACAGGGGGCTGACGAGCAGTACTTC.

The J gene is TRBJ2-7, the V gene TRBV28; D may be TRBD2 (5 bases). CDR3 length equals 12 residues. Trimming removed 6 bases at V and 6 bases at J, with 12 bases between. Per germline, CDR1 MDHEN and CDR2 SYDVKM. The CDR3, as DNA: TGTGCCAGCAGCGTGGAGAGGGTCGAGCAGTACTTC. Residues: CASSVERVEQYF.

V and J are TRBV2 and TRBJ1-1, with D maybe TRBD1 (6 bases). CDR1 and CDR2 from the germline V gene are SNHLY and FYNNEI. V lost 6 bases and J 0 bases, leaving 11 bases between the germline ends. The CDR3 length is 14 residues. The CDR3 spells CASRYRALNTEAFF. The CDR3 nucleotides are TGTGCCAGCAGATACAGGGCTTTGAACACTGAAGCTTTCTTT.